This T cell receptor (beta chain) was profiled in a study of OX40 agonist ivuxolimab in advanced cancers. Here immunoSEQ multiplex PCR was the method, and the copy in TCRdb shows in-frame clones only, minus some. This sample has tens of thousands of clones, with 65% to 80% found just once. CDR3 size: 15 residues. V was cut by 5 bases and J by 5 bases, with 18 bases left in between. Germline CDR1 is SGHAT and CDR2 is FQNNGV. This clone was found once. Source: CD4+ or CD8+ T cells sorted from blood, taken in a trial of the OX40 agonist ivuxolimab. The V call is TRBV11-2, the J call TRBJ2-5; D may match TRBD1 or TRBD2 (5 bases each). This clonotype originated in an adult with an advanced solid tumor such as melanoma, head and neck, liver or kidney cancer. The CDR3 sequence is CASSGEGSGRETQYF. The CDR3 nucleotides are TGTGCCAGCAGCGGAGAGGGGTCAGGCAGGGAGACCCAGTACTTC.